The 20 T cell receptor beta chains given below trace back to one sample, sequenced in a study of blood T cell dynamics during melanoma immunotherapy. TCRdb's copy holds only in-frame clones and misses some; the assay was immunoSEQ multiplex PCR. The profile shows 10,000 to 12,000 clones, roughly 84% of them singletons. Described time point: week 3, after first cycle of checkpoint inhibitor. The sample consisted of blood, taken from a patient treated with checkpoint blockade. The source is a human donor with melanoma.

The rearrangement uses TRBV5-6 and TRBJ2-2, with TRBD2 matching 7 bases. V lost 0 bases and J lost 4; bases outside the gene matches: 6. Germline loops: CDR1 SGHDT, CDR2 YYEEEE. There are 16 residues in the CDR3. In DNA, the CDR3 is TGTGCCAGCAGCTTGGTAAGCGGGGCAATCACCGGGGAGCTGTTTTTT. Residues: CASSLVSGAITGELFF.

This chain links TRBV11-3 with TRBJ2-5, with 7 bases lining up with TRBD2. CDR1 SGHNT and CDR2 YENEEA come from the germline V gene. This CDR3 has 16 amino acids. With V trimmed by 2 bases and J by 2 bases, 8 bases remained unmatched. The CDR3 nucleotides are TGTGCCAGCAGCTTATCGCCAGCGGGGATACAAGAGACCCAGTACTTC. It is translated as CASSLSPAGIQETQYF.

This sequence joins TRBV14 and TRBJ2-7, with TRBD2 matching over 9 bases. Trimming took 8 bases from V and 4 from J; bases not matched to a gene: 6. Germline V gene data show CDR1 as SGHDN and CDR2 as FVKESK. The CDR3 totals 13 residues. The CDR3 spells CASSLAGPYEQYF. CDR3 DNA sequence: TGTGCCAGCTCCCTAGCGGGGCCATACGAGCAGTACTTC. The full variable domain, with the rest looked up from reference TRBV14 and TRBJ2-7, is EAGVTQFPSHSVIEKGQTVTLRCDPISGHDNLYWYRRVMGKEIKFLLHFVKESKQDESGMPNNRFLAERTGGTYSTLKVQPAELEDSGVYFCASSLAGPYEQYFGPGTRLTVT.

The chain combines TRBV6-1 with TRBJ2-1; D unclear. The CDR3 extends over 14 amino acids. Trimming stripped 2 bases from V and 2 bases from J, with 7 bases between. The V gene's germline CDR1 is MNHNS and CDR2 SASEGT. CDR3 sequence reads: CASSELWAYNEQFF. Written as DNA, the CDR3 is TGTGCCAGCAGTGAACTGTGGGCCTACAATGAGCAGTTCTTC.

The V call is TRBV30, the J call TRBJ2-3; 7 bases agree with TRBD1. V lost 3 bases to trimming and J lost 4 bases; unmatched junction nucleotides: 4. This CDR3 region has 13 residues. Germline V CDR1 and CDR2: GTSNPN, SVGIG (reference sequence). CDR3 residues: CAWSLGGADTQYF. The CDR3 nucleotides read TGTGCCTGGAGCTTAGGGGGCGCAGATACGCAGTATTTT.

The gene calls are TRBV6-5 and TRBJ2-7; tentatively, D is TRBD1 (5 bases). The CDR3 has 14 residues. In germline, CDR1 is MNHEY, CDR2 SVGAGI. Trimming cost V 0 bases and J 5 bases, with 11 bases left between them. The CDR3 sequence is CASSYSNRGHEQYF. The CDR3 DNA sequence: TGTGCCAGCAGTTACTCGAATAGGGGCCACGAGCAGTACTTC.

This clone has only one observation. The chain recombines TRBV19 with TRBJ2-3, with TRBD2 identical over 7 bases. The V gene end was trimmed by 6 bases and the J gene end by 5 bases; junction bases not matched to a gene: 5. Looked up from germline, CDR1 is LNHDA and CDR2 is SQIVND (reference sequence). The CDR3 spans 13 residues. Here the CDR3 DNA reads TGTGCCAGTAGGGGGGGGTCCGGAGATACGCAGTATTTT. Protein product: CASRGGSGDTQYF.

In this sample, this clone is medium-sized (0.01 to 0.1%). The genes are TRBV25-1 and TRBJ2-1, with 10 bases fitting TRBD1. In germline, CDR1 is MGHDK, CDR2 SYGVNS. This CDR3 comprises 16 residues. J lost 7 bases, V lost 6 bases, and 12 bases had no gene match. Here the CDR3 DNA reads TGTGCCAGCAGCCCTGTTGCGGGACAGGGGAGGAATGAGCAGTTCTTC. Its protein is CASSPVAGQGRNEQFF.

The V and J genes are TRBV6-1 and TRBJ2-3; 10 bases are a match to TRBD2. With 2 bases clipped from V and 4 bases from J, the junction kept 0 bases outside the gene matches. Germline CDR1 is MNHNS and CDR2 is SASEGT. This CDR3 region has 14 residues. The CDR3 region is CASSESGGADTQYF. For the CDR3, the DNA is TGTGCCAGCAGTGAAAGCGGGGGGGCAGATACGCAGTATTTT.

The CDR3 spells CASSLGSQETQYF. The CDR3 DNA sequence: TGTGCCAGCAGCTTGGGCTCGCAAGAGACCCAGTACTTC. The chain is built from TRBV5-4 and TRBJ2-5; D remains ambiguous. The CDR3 totals 13 residues. V gave up 0 bases and J gave up 2 bases, with 5 bases separating them. The germline gives CDR1 SGHNT, CDR2 YYREEE (reference sequence).

The chain is built from TRBV7-9 and TRBJ2-7, with D possibly being TRBD1 (6 bases). The CDR3 is 15 amino acids. CDR1 and CDR2 from the germline V gene are SEHNR and FQNEAQ (reference sequence). V shed 1 base and J shed 5 bases, with 15 bases lying between them. CDR3 nucleotide sequence: TGTGCCAGCAGCTTAGTAATGGGGACAAACCACGAGCAGTACTTC. Protein: CASSLVMGTNHEQYF.

This CDR3 reads CASSPAAGGSYEQYF. CDR3 sequence (DNA): TGTGCCAGCAGCCCCGCCGCGGGGGGGTCCTACGAGCAGTACTTC. This chain uses TRBV6-5 with TRBJ2-7; 9 positions agree with TRBD2. This CDR3 has 15 residues. After removal of 6 bases from V and 1 base from J, the junction contained 7 bases not matched to a gene. CDR1 and CDR2 (germline): MNHEY, SVGAGI.

The chain combines TRBV9 with TRBJ1-3; TRBD1 aligns across 12 bases. J gave up 7 bases and V 3 bases, and 5 bases lay outside the gene matches. This CDR3 has 15 residues. Germline values: CDR1 SGDLS, CDR2 YYNGEE. The DNA for the CDR3 is TGTGCCAGCAGCGGCGCGGGACAGGGGGCGAACACCATATATTTT. Its translation is CASSGAGQGANTIYF.

The chain joins TRBV7-3 to TRBJ2-4, with D uncertain. The germline gives CDR1 SGHTA, CDR2 FQGTGA. Trimming left V 5 bases short and J 3 bases short, with 14 bases between. This CDR3 is built from 15 residues. The CDR3 DNA reads TGTGCCAGCAGCCTCCAACCGGGTGGCAAAAACATTCAGTACTTC. Protein: CASSLQPGGKNIQYF.

V and J are TRBV4-3 and TRBJ1-2, with D unresolved. The CDR3 sequence is 14 residues long. The V end was cut by 3 bases, the J end by 7 bases, with 15 bases between. Per germline, CDR1 LGHNA and CDR2 YSLEER. Written as DNA, the CDR3 is TGCGCCAGCAGCCAGACCCACGGCCCCAGTGGCTACACCTTC. Residues: CASSQTHGPSGYTF.

The chain employs TRBV7-9 and TRBJ1-6; D is perhaps TRBD1 (5 bases). The CDR3 is made up of 15 amino acids. Per the germline V gene, CDR1 is SEHNR and CDR2 is FQNEAQ (reference sequence). Trimming left V 5 bases short and J 7 bases short, with 15 bases between. The CDR3 DNA is TGTGCCAGCAGCCCACCCGGGGCTAGGAATTCACCCCTCCACTTT. Amino acids: CASSPPGARNSPLHF.

J is TRBJ1-1 and V is TRBV12-5; tentative D call: TRBD1 (6 bases). CDR3 size: 16 residues. Per the germline V gene, CDR1 is LGHNT and CDR2 is FRNRAP. Trimming removed 2 bases from V and 4 bases from J, with 17 bases in between. CDR3 bases: TGTGCTAGTGGTTTGCCCCGCCTGGGGGGCGGCACTGAAGCTTTCTTT. It encodes CASGLPRLGGGTEAFF.

This chain uses TRBV19 with TRBJ1-4; 10 bases line up with TRBD1. Trimming at V came to 7 bases and at J to 2 bases, leaving 4 bases not matched to a gene. Per the germline V gene, CDR1 is LNHDA and CDR2 is SQIVND (reference sequence). The CDR3 is made up of 15 amino acids. CDR3 protein: CASTDRGRTNEKLFF. The CDR3 nucleotides read TGTGCCAGTACCGACAGGGGGCGGACTAATGAAAAACTGTTTTTT.

This chain connects TRBV6-5 to TRBJ2-5, with TRBD2 matching over 12 bases. The CDR3 has 15 amino acids. Germline loops: CDR1 MNHEY, CDR2 SVGAGI. V shed 7 bases, J shed 4 bases, and the junction held 7 bases outside the gene matches. The CDR3 DNA reads as TGTGCCAGCAAGTCTAGCGGGGGGGCTCGAGAGACCCAGTACTTC. This translates into CASKSSGGARETQYF.

This chain uses TRBV5-6 with TRBJ2-7; D is ambiguous. This CDR3 is built from 12 residues. V gave up 3 bases and J gave up 4 bases, with 8 bases separating them. The V gene's germline CDR1 is SGHDT and CDR2 YYEEEE. CDR3 DNA sequence: TGTGCCAGCAGCTCCGACTTGTACGAGCAGTACTTC. It is translated as CASSSDLYEQYF.